A single sample is the source of the 22 T cell receptor beta chains below, sequenced in a study of identifying expanded T cells in peripheral blood. Data came from immunoSEQ multiplex PCR; TCRdb stores just in-frame clones and leaves some out. There are some 100,000 clones in the sample; roughly nine tenths occur only once, and 6.5% to 9% lies in the top ten. Input material: blood. The source is a person aged 18 to 70 in good health.

The CDR3 sequence: CASTLGDTTYHEQYF. The CDR3 DNA reads TGTGCCAGCACCTTAGGGGACACCACCTACCACGAGCAGTACTTC. This sequence joins TRBV5-6 and TRBJ2-7; perhaps TRBD1 as D (6 bases). With 6 bases removed from V and 5 bases from J, the gap between germline ends came to 21 bases. This CDR3 is 15 amino acids long. The germline gives CDR1 SGHDT, CDR2 YYEEEE.

This chain connects TRBV23-1 to TRBJ1-2; D ambiguous. Being an ORF, TRBV23-1 has a function that is uncertain. The CDR3 covers 16 residues. V dropped 10 bases and J dropped 4 bases, with 25 bases sitting between them. Here the CDR3 DNA reads TGCGCCATCCCGGGCGTGAAGGGCAACACGGGCTATGGCTACACCTTC. This encodes CAIPGVKGNTGYGYTF.

This clone was detected only once. This chain uses TRBV5-1 with TRBJ1-2; possible D gene TRBD1, 6 bases. The CDR3 is 16 residues long. V lost 0 bases, J lost 4 bases, and 16 bases lay in between. From germline, CDR1 is SGHRS and CDR2 YFSETQ. The CDR3 is CASSLGFGDTFYGYTF. For the CDR3, the DNA is TGCGCCAGCAGCTTGGGATTTGGGGACACGTTCTATGGCTACACCTTC.

This clone was found many times. The V gene is TRBV2, the J gene TRBJ1-2, with TRBD1 matching over 10 bases. J lost 2 bases, V lost 7 bases, and 4 bases had no gene match. The CDR3 runs to 14 residues. CDR1 and CDR2 (germline): SNHLY, FYNNEI. CDR3 coding DNA: TGTGCCAGCAATAAGGACAGGGGGAACTATGGCTACACCTTC. Protein: CASNKDRGNYGYTF.

The chain joins TRBV15 to TRBJ1-1; D is ambiguous. V lost 0 bases to trimming and J lost 1 base, with 6 bases between them. Germline assignment: CDR1 LNHNV and CDR2 YYDKDF (reference sequence). This CDR3 spans 14 amino acids. The CDR3 nucleotides read TGTGCCACCAGCAGAGATGCGGGGAACACTGAAGCTTTCTTT. Its protein product is CATSRDAGNTEAFF.

The V call is TRBV5-1, the J call TRBJ1-4; D is uncertain. Germline loops: CDR1 SGHRS, CDR2 YFSETQ. CDR3 length equals 14 residues. The V gene lost 1 base and the J gene lost 2 bases, with 6 bases spanning the gap. The DNA of the CDR3 is TGCGCCAGCAGCTTGCAGGCTACTAATGAAAAACTGTTTTTT. This gives the protein CASSLQATNEKLFF. The whole variable domain, remainder taken from reference TRBV5-1 and TRBJ1-4, is KAGVTQTPRYLIKTRGQQVTLSCSPISGHRSVSWYQQTPGQGLQFLFEYFSETQRNKGNFPGRFSGRQFSNSRSEMNVSTLELGDSALYLCASSLQATNEKLFFGSGTQLSVL.

The chain couples TRBV7-9 to TRBJ2-7; 10 bases are a match to TRBD2. Trimming at V came to 4 bases and at J to 1 base, leaving 4 bases not matched to a gene. Germline loops: CDR1 SEHNR, CDR2 FQNEAQ (reference sequence). The CDR3 runs 15 residues. The CDR3 DNA reads TGTGCCAGCAGCTCTACTAGCGGGGCTTCCTACGAGCAGTACTTC. Its translation: CASSSTSGASYEQYF.

CDR3 sequence reads: CASSVATQETQYF. The CDR3 DNA is TGTGCCAGCAGCGTAGCTACCCAAGAGACCCAGTACTTC. J is TRBJ2-5 and V is TRBV9; D gene uncertain. The germline gives CDR1 SGDLS, CDR2 YYNGEE. V lost 0 bases and J 1 base, leaving 4 bases between the germline ends. The CDR3 is 13 residues long. Supplemented by reference TRBV9 and TRBJ2-5, the full variable domain reads DSGVTQTPKHLITATGQRVTLRCSPRSGDLSVYWYQQSLDQGLQFLIQYYNGEERAKGNILERFSAQQFPDLHSELNLSSLELGDSALYFCASSVATQETQYFGPGTRLLVL.

The chain employs TRBV6-5 and TRBJ1-6, with D unclear. Germline CDR1 and CDR2: MNHEY and SVGAGI. The CDR3 totals 15 residues. Trimming pared 6 bases from V and 3 bases from J, leaving 12 bases between. DNA for the CDR3: TGTGCCAGCAGGAATACGGGGATCTATAATTCACCCCTCCACTTT. It specifies CASRNTGIYNSPLHF.

CDR3 in DNA: TGTGCCAGCAGCCCTGACGGGAATGAAAAACTGTTTTTT. Translating it yields CASSPDGNEKLFF. The J gene is TRBJ1-4, the V gene TRBV5-4; no firm D call. This CDR3 is built from 13 residues. The germline V and J ends were trimmed by 4 bases and 5 bases, with 9 bases remaining between them. Germline V gives CDR1 SGHNT, CDR2 YYREEE (reference sequence).

This clone was counted once. This chain links TRBV30 with TRBJ1-4; tentatively, D is TRBD1 (6 bases). This CDR3 spans 12 amino acids. The V and J ends lost 7 bases and 8 bases respectively, with 14 bases between them. Germline CDR1 GTSNPN, CDR2 SVGIG (reference sequence). CDR3 in DNA: TGTGCCTCAAGACAGGCTGGGGAAAAACTGTTTTTT. It translates to CASRQAGEKLFF. The variable domain in full, completed from reference TRBV30 and TRBJ1-4, reads SQTIHQWPATLVQPVGSPLSLECTVEGTSNPNLYWYRQAAGRGLQLLFYSVGIGQISSEVPQNLSASRPQDRQFILSSKKLLLSDSGFYLCASRQAGEKLFFGSGTQLSVL.

This clone was recorded a few times. The chain is built from TRBV14 and TRBJ1-4; D is unresolved. Germline V gene sequence: CDR1 SGHDN, CDR2 FVKESK. The CDR3 consists of 14 residues. Trimming shortened V by 0 bases and J by 7 bases, and 9 bases separated the two germline ends. CDR3 DNA: TGTGCCAGCAGCCAAGACCGTACCGGTGAAAAACTGTTTTTT. Its translation: CASSQDRTGEKLFF.

The chain uses TRBV14 and TRBJ2-5; D not certain. Trimming shortened V by 3 bases and J by 5 bases, and 19 bases separated the two germline ends. The CDR3 is 16 residues long. CDR1 and CDR2 from the germline V gene are SGHDN and FVKESK. Here the CDR3 reads CASSHWGSPLEETQYF. As DNA, the CDR3 is TGTGCCAGCAGCCACTGGGGATCCCCGCTGGAGGAGACCCAGTACTTC.

The chain combines TRBV5-1 with TRBJ2-5, with a possible D match to TRBD2 (6 bases). The CDR3 extends over 17 amino acids. V lost 0 bases, J lost 4 bases, and 19 bases lay in between. The V gene's germline CDR1 is SGHRS and CDR2 YFSETQ. CDR3 amino acids: CASSLGDRAAGGETQYF. In DNA form, the CDR3 reads TGCGCCAGCAGCTTGGGGGATAGGGCAGCCGGGGGAGAGACCCAGTACTTC.

Turning to this clone: Relative to the germline gene, one junction end is altered; a read error may explain this. This sequence joins TRBV2 and TRBJ2-7; D remains unclear. Germline V gene data show CDR1 as SNHLY and CDR2 as FYNNEI. The CDR3 length is 13 residues. The CDR3 DNA sequence: TGTGCCAGCACCACCGAGGCCCCCTACGGGCAGTACTTC. Encoded protein: CASTTEAPYGQYF. Supplemented by reference TRBV2 and TRBJ2-7, the full variable domain reads EPEVTQTPSHQVTQMGQEVILRCVPISNHLYFYWYRQILGQKVEFLVSFYNNEISEKSEIFDDQFSVERPDGSNFTLKIRSTKLEDSAMYFCASTTEAPYGQYFGPGTRLTVT.

The DNA for the CDR3 is TGTGCCAGCAGTTACCGCCGGGGGGCCGCAGATACGCAGTATTTT. It codes for CASSYRRGAADTQYF. The chain is built from TRBV6-5 and TRBJ2-3, with D tentatively TRBD2 (7 bases). Germline V lookup: CDR1 MNHEY, CDR2 SVGAGI. V shed 2 bases and J shed 4 bases, with 13 bases lying between them. This CDR3 region has 15 residues.

V gene TRBV19 combines with J gene TRBJ1-5; D remains unclear. This CDR3 is built from 13 residues. Per germline, CDR1 LNHDA and CDR2 SQIVND (reference sequence). V was trimmed by 5 bases and J by 4 bases, leaving 9 bases between them. The CDR3 coding sequence is TGTGCCAGTAGTTGGACTGATAATCAGCCCCAGCATTTT. Its protein product is CASSWTDNQPQHF.

This chain links TRBV6-5 with TRBJ1-2; perhaps TRBD1 as D (6 bases). V shed 7 bases and J shed 4 bases, with 16 bases lying between them. Germline V gene data show CDR1 as MNHEY and CDR2 as SVGAGI. The CDR3 is 14 amino acids. The CDR3 protein is CASTQGLGFYGYTF. The CDR3 DNA reads as TGTGCCAGCACACAGGGTTTAGGTTTCTATGGCTACACCTTC.

V and J are TRBV7-9 and TRBJ2-7; D gene uncertain. The CDR3 totals 14 residues. The germline V gene has CDR1 SEHNR and CDR2 FQNEAQ (reference sequence). The V gene lost 1 base and the J gene lost 5 bases, with 12 bases spanning the gap. Here the CDR3 reads CASSLGLGFHEQYF. In DNA form, the CDR3 reads TGTGCCAGCAGCTTAGGTCTAGGGTTCCACGAGCAGTACTTC. The full variable domain, rest sourced from reference TRBV7-9 and TRBJ2-7, is DTGVSQNPRHKITKRGQNVTFRCDPISEHNRLYWYRQTLGQGPEFLTYFQNEAQLEKSRLLSDRFSAERPKGSFSTLEIQRTEQGDSAMYLCASSLGLGFHEQYFGPGTRLTVT.

The chain joins TRBV5-1 to TRBJ2-1; D remains unclear. The ends were cut back, 0 bases at V and 0 bases at J, with 4 bases in the middle. This CDR3 has 14 residues. Germline values: CDR1 SGHRS, CDR2 YFSETQ. CDR3 DNA: TGCGCCAGCAGCTTGGAGAGCTCCTACAATGAGCAGTTCTTC. Encoded protein: CASSLESSYNEQFF.

The V gene is TRBV7-3, the J gene TRBJ2-1, with TRBD2 matching 9 bases. The CDR3 consists of 15 residues. V gave up 3 bases and J gave up 6 bases; unmatched junction bases: 6. The germline gives CDR1 SGHTA, CDR2 FQGTGA. CDR3 sequence reads: CASSFSGRVVNEQFF. CDR3 coding DNA: TGTGCCAGCAGCTTTAGCGGGAGAGTAGTCAATGAGCAGTTCTTC.

This clone was found a few times. The chain couples TRBV29-1 to TRBJ1-2; D is perhaps TRBD1 (6 bases). Between the trimmed V and J ends, which lost 5 bases and 6 bases, there was a span of 13 bases. This CDR3 comprises 12 residues. Germline V gene sequence: CDR1 SQVTM, CDR2 ANQGSEA. CDR3 sequence reads: CSVWDIANGYTF. The DNA for the CDR3 is TGCAGCGTTTGGGACATCGCCAATGGCTACACCTTC.